This is a list of T cell receptor beta chains from one sample in a study of PD-L1 blockade in urothelial cancer. Data came from immunoSEQ multiplex PCR; TCRdb stores just in-frame clones and leaves some out. Of roughly 43,000 clones listed, 70% to 85% are singletons. Here the sequenced sample was PBMCs, taken around atezolizumab (anti-PD-L1) treatment. The receptors shown here come from a man between 65 and 80 years old with urothelial cancer. The CDR3 runs from the conserved cysteine through the conserved F or W. The D gene is left open where the match is weak. Not all rows give a size; the values are once, few, many and, for expanded clones, a class.

TRBJ1-2 TRBV28 few . CASSFVRAGGYTF TGTGCCAGCAGTTTCGTCAGGGCGGGGGGCTACACCTTC
TRBJ1-5 TRBV6-6 . . CASSYESGIDQPQHF TGTGCCAGCAGTTACGAGTCAGGGATTGATCAGCCCCAGCATTTT
TRBJ1-1 TRBV19 . . CASSINTGNTEAFF TGTGCCAGTAGTATTAACACAGGGAACACTGAAGCTTTCTTT
TRBJ1-5 TRBV6-5 . . CASSSAGDQPQHF TGTGCCAGCAGTTCGGCCGGGGATCAGCCCCAGCATTTT
TRBJ2-2 TRBV11-2 . TRBD1 CASRTGQGFNTGELFF TGTGCCAGCAGGACTGGACAGGGCTTTAACACCGGGGAGCTGTTTTTT
TRBJ2-4 TRBV7-2 . . CASRPAGGPKNIQYF TGTGCCAGCAGGCCGGCCGGGGGGCCCAAAAACATTCAGTACTTC
TRBJ2-1 TRBV11-3 . . CASSLAFNEQFF TGTGCCAGCAGCTTAGCCTTCAATGAGCAGTTCTTC
TRBJ2-7 TRBV4-3 few . CASSLDKSSYEQYF TGCGCCAGCAGCCTGGACAAAAGCTCCTACGAGCAGTACTTC
TRBJ2-1 TRBV14 . . CASSQDWGRYNRWDNEQFF TGTGCCAGCAGCCAAGATTGGGGCAGGTACAATCGCTGGGACAATGAGCAGTTCTTC
TRBJ2-1 TRBV19 . TRBD2 CASHRLAGDNEQFF TGTGCCAGTCACCGACTAGCGGGGGACAATGAGCAGTTCTTC
TRBJ2-6 TRBV7-6 . TRBD1 CASSFRDRSPSGANVLTF TGTGCCAGCAGCTTCCGGGACAGAAGTCCCTCTGGGGCCAACGTCCTGACTTTC
TRBJ1-2 TRBV7-3 few . CASSAIGGNYGYTF TGTGCCAGCAGCGCAATCGGGGGTAACTATGGCTACACCTTC
TRBJ2-5 TRBV28 . TRBD1 CASSLPGQDKTQYF TGTGCCAGCAGTCTGCCGGGACAGGATAAGACCCAGTACTTC
TRBJ1-2 TRBV19 . . CASTVGACGYTF TGTGCCAGCACCGTTGGGGCCTGTGGCTACACCTTC
TRBJ1-2 TRBV5-5 . . CASSLLLNRDYGYTF TGTGCCAGCAGCCTACTGTTGAACAGGGACTATGGCTACACCTTC
TRBJ2-7 TRBV15 once . CATSRDQETPYYEQYF TGTGCCACCAGCAGAGATCAAGAGACTCCTTACTACGAGCAGTACTTC
TRBJ1-1 TRBV7-2 . . CASSLVPGLMNTEAFF TGTGCCAGCAGCTTAGTTCCCGGTTTGATGAACACTGAAGCTTTCTTT
TRBJ2-3 TRBV19 . TRBD2 CASSTNRRTSGADTQYF TGTGCCAGTAGTACAAACCGCCGGACTAGCGGCGCAGATACGCAGTATTTT
TRBJ1-1 TRBV30 . TRBD1 CAWSNPRRGQRGEAFF TGTGCCTGGAGTAACCCTCGCAGGGGGCAACGTGGTGAAGCTTTCTTT
TRBJ2-7 TRBV6-1 . . CASSEGLGAPEQYF TGTGCCAGCAGTGAAGGACTCGGAGCCCCTGAGCAGTACTTC
TRBJ1-2 TRBV19 . TRBD1 CASSKDRGLYGYTF TGTGCCAGTAGTAAGGACAGGGGGCTCTATGGCTACACCTTC
TRBJ2-1 TRBV7-2 . . CASKLGASPYNEQFF TGTGCCAGTAAACTGGGGGCCAGTCCCTACAATGAGCAGTTCTTC
TRBJ1-3 TRBV28 . . CASSGSRPVGGNTIYF TGTGCCAGCAGTGGGTCGAGGCCGGTCGGAGGAAACACCATATATTTT
TRBJ1-1 TRBV7-9 . TRBD1 CASSQTGATEAFF TGTGCCAGCAGCCAGACAGGGGCTACTGAAGCTTTCTTT
TRBJ2-1 TRBV5-5 . . CASSRGGYNEQFF TGTGCCAGCAGCAGGGGCGGCTACAATGAGCAGTTCTTC
TRBJ2-1 TRBV19 . TRBD2 CASSASGTSYNEQFF TGTGCCAGTAGTGCGAGCGGGACCTCCTACAATGAGCAGTTCTTC
TRBJ1-1 TRBV7-9 . . CASSLAGGAGTEAFF TGTGCCAGCAGCTTAGCGGGAGGGGCGGGGACTGAAGCTTTCTTT